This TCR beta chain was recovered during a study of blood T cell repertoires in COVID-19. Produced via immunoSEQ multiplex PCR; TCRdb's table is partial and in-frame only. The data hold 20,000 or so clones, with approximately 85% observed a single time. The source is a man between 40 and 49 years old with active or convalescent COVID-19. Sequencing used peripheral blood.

CDR3 sequence (DNA): TGTGCCAGCAGCCGGACTAGCGGGCAAGAGACCCAGTACTTC. Its protein is CASSRTSGQETQYF. The chain combines TRBV3-1 (or the pseudogene TRBV3-2) with TRBJ2-5; 11 bases line up with TRBD2. The germline V gene encodes CDR1 LGHDT and CDR2 YNNKEL (reference sequence). The CDR3 sequence is 14 residues long. J gave up 2 bases and V 4 bases, and 0 bases lay outside the gene matches.